These T cell receptor beta chains were read from a single sample in a study of T-cell memory formation after mild COVID-19. TCRdb used MiXCR to reprocess the 5' RACE reads, holding one entry per CDR3 protein. The sample yields some 13,000 distinct CDR3 sequences, approximately 12% seen once. The sequencing input was PBMCs or a T cell subset sorted from them (not recorded which). These receptor sequences come from an adult woman who had mild COVID-19 (a few samples of this study predate the infection). Cell type and time point are not known. Both conserved end residues are part of each CDR3. Fields, in order: D gene, V gene, clone size, J gene, CDR3 protein, CDR3 DNA. The D gene is left open where the match is weak. Clone size is stated in some rows and not others, as once, few, many or a class when expanded.

d_call: -; v_call: TRBV7-2; clone_size: many; j_call: TRBJ2-5; cdr3_aa: CASSLGVWGETQYF; cdr3_nt: TGTGCCAGCAGCTTAGGCGTTTGGGGTGAGACCCAGTACTTC
d_call: -; v_call: TRBV7-9; clone_size: many; j_call: TRBJ1-1; cdr3_aa: CASSLSVVWNTEAFF; cdr3_nt: TGTGCCAGCAGCTTGTCAGTGGTATGGAACACTGAAGCTTTCTTT
d_call: -; v_call: TRBV4-2; clone_size: -; j_call: TRBJ2-1; cdr3_aa: CASSQDWRQFF; cdr3_nt: TGTGCCAGCAGCCAAGATTGGCGGCAGTTCTTC
d_call: -; v_call: TRBV2; clone_size: many; j_call: TRBJ1-4; cdr3_aa: CASSEASGPGYEKLFF; cdr3_nt: TGTGCCAGCAGTGAAGCTTCGGGACCTGGATACGAAAAACTGTTTTTT
d_call: TRBD2; v_call: TRBV12-3/TRBV12-4; clone_size: many; j_call: TRBJ2-5; cdr3_aa: CASSLARITRGGQETQYF; cdr3_nt: TGTGCCAGCAGTTTAGCGAGGATTACGCGGGGGGGCCAAGAGACCCAGTACTTC
d_call: -; v_call: TRBV30; clone_size: many; j_call: TRBJ1-1; cdr3_aa: CAWRGLSEGNTEAFF; cdr3_nt: TGTGCCTGGAGGGGACTTTCCGAGGGGAACACTGAAGCTTTCTTT
d_call: TRBD1; v_call: TRBV5-1; clone_size: -; j_call: TRBJ2-7; cdr3_aa: CASSQGVISYEQYF; cdr3_nt: TGCGCCAGCAGCCAGGGGGTAATCTCCTACGAGCAGTACTTC
d_call: TRBD1; v_call: TRBV7-2; clone_size: many; j_call: TRBJ2-5; cdr3_aa: CASSLEGQAAYWDDTQETQYF; cdr3_nt: TGTGCCAGCAGCTTAGAGGGACAGGCCGCTTATTGGGATGATACACAAGAGACCCAGTACTTC
d_call: -; v_call: TRBV20-1; clone_size: -; j_call: TRBJ2-7; cdr3_aa: CSAPRGYEQYF; cdr3_nt: TGCAGTGCCCCCAGGGGCTACGAGCAGTACTTC
d_call: -; v_call: TRBV9; clone_size: many; j_call: TRBJ2-7; cdr3_aa: CASSPSGAPSYEQYF; cdr3_nt: TGTGCCAGCAGCCCGTCCGGGGCTCCCTCCTACGAGCAGTACTTC
d_call: TRBD1; v_call: TRBV7-8; clone_size: many; j_call: TRBJ1-1; cdr3_aa: CASSFGTGGLPNTEAFF; cdr3_nt: TGTGCCAGCAGCTTCGGGACAGGGGGCCTACCGAACACTGAAGCTTTCTTT
d_call: -; v_call: TRBV7-9; clone_size: many; j_call: TRBJ2-3; cdr3_aa: CASSPKDTDTQYF; cdr3_nt: TGTGCCAGCAGCCCGAAGGACACAGATACGCAGTATTTT
d_call: TRBD2; v_call: TRBV29-1; clone_size: many; j_call: TRBJ2-3; cdr3_aa: CSVEVIDSSRGLAGVTDTQYF; cdr3_nt: TGCAGCGTTGAAGTAATCGACAGTTCTAGGGGACTAGCGGGAGTCACAGATACGCAGTATTTT
d_call: TRBD2; v_call: TRBV19; clone_size: -; j_call: TRBJ2-1; cdr3_aa: CASSIASGGHNEQFF; cdr3_nt: TGTGCCAGTAGTATAGCTAGCGGGGGCCACAATGAGCAGTTCTTC
d_call: -; v_call: TRBV6-4; clone_size: -; j_call: TRBJ2-1; cdr3_aa: CASSVGLFNEQFF; cdr3_nt: TGTGCCAGCAGTGTCGGACTGTTCAATGAGCAGTTCTTC
d_call: -; v_call: TRBV24-1; clone_size: -; j_call: TRBJ2-3; cdr3_aa: CATSDEDKNTDTQYF; cdr3_nt: TGTGCCACCAGTGATGAGGACAAAAACACAGATACGCAGTATTTT
d_call: TRBD1; v_call: TRBV15; clone_size: many; j_call: TRBJ2-2; cdr3_aa: CATSWTGNLNTGELFF; cdr3_nt: TGTGCCACCAGCTGGACAGGGAATCTGAACACCGGGGAGCTGTTTTTT
d_call: -; v_call: TRBV7-9; clone_size: many; j_call: TRBJ1-4; cdr3_aa: CASSLGATAFNEKLFF; cdr3_nt: TGTGCCAGCAGCTTAGGCGCGACGGCATTTAATGAAAAACTGTTTTTT
d_call: TRBD2; v_call: TRBV28; clone_size: -; j_call: TRBJ2-7; cdr3_aa: CASRALRLADRYEQYF; cdr3_nt: TGTGCCAGCAGGGCCCTCAGACTAGCGGATCGCTACGAGCAGTACTTC
d_call: -; v_call: TRBV27; clone_size: many; j_call: TRBJ2-3; cdr3_aa: CASSATIGVKVTQYF; cdr3_nt: TGTGCCAGCAGTGCCACCATTGGGGTGAAGGTTACGCAGTATTTT